Many counts were recorded for the clone carrying this T cell receptor (beta chain). Its target is unknown. The authors amplified TCR beta CDR3 regions, and they did so from RNA transcripts for repertoire sequencing. HTBI primers were employed in first-round RT-PCR, then a second-round multiplex PCR followed. TCRdb used MiXCR to reprocess the multiplex PCR reads, holding one entry per CDR3 protein. The table records over 500,000 distinct CDR3 sequences, over 20% of them present only once. This sample was taken from a study of Graves' ophthalmopathy and Graves' hyperthyroidism. Hyperthyroidism was classified as stable if no ophthalmopathy occurred within 18 months of follow-up. Whole-study results and caveats: The model achieved 55% to 71% sensitivity and roughly 72% specificity for ophthalmopathy progression. Stable hyperthyroidism and ophthalmopathy were told apart by a 13-signature model, which achieved around 88% sensitivity and nearly 84% specificity.

The CDR3 spans 12 residues. Germline CDR1 is SQVTM and CDR2 is ANQGSEA. Trimming left V 5 bases short and J 4 bases short, with 12 bases between. The J gene is TRBJ2-7, the V gene TRBV29-1; D is tentatively TRBD1 or TRBD2 (6 bases each). Sequencing was performed on peripheral blood. This receptor was identified in a woman between 18 and 30 years old with stable Graves' hyperthyroidism. Some clones in this sample may be carry-over from other donors' samples. In DNA form, the CDR3 reads TGCAGCGTTAGGGGGGCTCGGTACGAGCAGTACTTC. It specifies CSVRGARYEQYF.